This passage covers 24 T cell receptor beta chains from one sample sequenced in a study of blood T cells in healthy people across ages. Sample-barcoded 5' priming and a J-beta primer mix drove a second PCR of about 6 to 12 cycles. Via MiXCR, TCRdb re-called the 5' RACE reads, giving one row per CDR3 protein. The sample has 710,000 or so distinct CDR3 sequences, approximately 31% seen once; the top ten hold 15%. The sample was blood. The receptors here all came from a woman over 75 in good health.

The chain uses TRBV7-2 and TRBJ2-5; a weak D match, TRBD2 (5 bases). This CDR3 has 16 residues. V was pared by 4 bases and J by 5 bases, with 20 bases between. In germline, CDR1 is SGHTA, CDR2 FQGNSA. As DNA, the CDR3 is TGTGCCAGCAGCTGGCAGGACGGTATCACGGGGGAGACCCAGTACTTC. Protein sequence: CASSWQDGITGETQYF. The entire variable domain, with the rest obtained from reference TRBV7-2 and TRBJ2-5, is as follows: GAGVSQSPSNKVTEKGKDVELRCDPISGHTALYWYRQSLGQGLEFLIYFQGNSAPDKSGLPSDRFSAERTGGSVSTLTIQRTQQEDSAVYLCASSWQDGITGETQYFGPGTRLLVL.

The V call is TRBV12-3 or TRBV12-4, the J call TRBJ1-6, with a tentative D call TRBD1 (5 bases). Trimming cost V 4 bases and J 7 bases, with 8 bases left between them. This CDR3 region has 13 residues. The chain's CDR3 is CASSSTDNSPLHF. CDR3 bases: TGTGCCAGCAGTTCGACAGACAATTCACCCCTCCACTTT.

As regards this clonotype: This could be a read error, since a much larger clone is one nucleotide away. This chain joins TRBV7-2 and TRBJ2-5; 7 bases align to TRBD1. CDR1 SGHTA and CDR2 FQGNSA come from the germline V gene. This CDR3 contains 15 residues. V was clipped by 1 base and J by 11 bases; unmatched bases: 13. The CDR3 DNA reads as TGTGCCAGCAGCTTAGTTACAGGGGTCTCCAATGAGCAGTACTTC. This encodes CASSLVTGVSNEQYF.

This clonotype was counted many times. The rearrangement uses TRBV7-2 and TRBJ2-7; 8 positions match TRBD2. There are 15 residues in the CDR3. Germline loops: CDR1 SGHTA, CDR2 FQGNSA. J gave up 4 bases and V 5 bases, and 10 bases lay outside the gene matches. In DNA form, the CDR3 reads TGTGCCAGCAGCGTCCCGGGGCGGGGGGTTTACGAGCAGTACTTC. Translating gives CASSVPGRGVYEQYF.

A few counts support this clonotype. A much larger clone sits a single nucleotide away, making a read error possible. The chain combines TRBV20-1 with TRBJ2-7, with 9 bases fitting TRBD1. From germline, CDR1 is DFQATT and CDR2 SNEGSKA (reference sequence). This CDR3 is built from 14 residues. V lost 8 bases, J lost 3 bases, and 11 bases stayed unmatched. The CDR3 is CSTNTPGQGYEQYF. CDR3 DNA: TGCAGTACTAACACCCCGGGACAGGGCTACGAGCAGTACTTC.

The J gene is TRBJ2-7, the V gene TRBV7-2; no clear D. CDR1 is SGHTA, CDR2 FQGNSA, per germline. V lost 4 bases, J lost 1 base, and 11 bases lay in between. The CDR3 length is 14 residues. CDR3 amino acids: CASSSRLESYEQYF. CDR3 DNA sequence: TGTGCCAGCAGCTCCCGACTGGAATCCTACGAGCAGTACTTC. Using reference TRBV7-2 and TRBJ2-7 for the parts outside the CDR3, the full variable domain is GAGVSQSPSNKVTEKGKDVELRCDPISGHTALYWYRQSLGQGLEFLIYFQGNSAPDKSGLPSDRFSAERTGGSVSTLTIQRTQQEDSAVYLCASSSRLESYEQYFGPGTRLTVT.

Worth noting for this clonotype: This sequence may be a read error, since a much larger clone differs from it by one base. The genes are TRBV7-2 and TRBJ2-1, with D perhaps TRBD1 (5 bases). The J call may be incorrect, as the DNA end agrees better with TRBJ2-7. This CDR3 is built from 16 residues. From germline, CDR1 is SGHTA and CDR2 FQGNSA. The CDR3 loop is CASSLAQGRPYNEQYF. CDR3 nucleotides: TGTGCCAGCAGCTTAGCTCAGGGAAGACCCTACAATGAGCAGTACTTC.

This clonotype came up many times. The genes are TRBV4-3 and TRBJ2-7; D ambiguous. The V end was cut by 4 bases, the J end by 0 bases, with 16 bases between. This CDR3 is built from 16 residues. Germline lookup yields CDR1 LGHNA and CDR2 YSLEER. The CDR3 reads CASSRTGPSNSYEQYF. CDR3 sequence (DNA): TGCGCCAGCAGCCGTACCGGGCCCTCTAACTCCTACGAGCAGTACTTC.

At least ten counts were recorded for this clonotype. This rearrangement joins TRBV4-2 to TRBJ1-4; unclear D gene. CDR3 length: 17 amino acids. Germline lookup yields CDR1 LGHNA and CDR2 YNFKEQ. Deletions cut 0 bases from V and 0 bases from J, with 11 bases between. CDR3 amino acids: CASSQDGGRATNEKLFF. CDR3 nucleotide sequence: TGTGCCAGCAGCCAAGATGGCGGCCGGGCAACTAATGAAAAACTGTTTTTT.

V is TRBV29-1 and J is TRBJ2-1, with D perhaps TRBD2 (5 bases). CDR1 and CDR2 (germline): SQVTM, ANQGSEA. V was shortened by 2 bases and J by 8 bases, with 16 bases between the two germline ends. The CDR3 contains 14 residues. The CDR3 DNA follows: TGCAGCGTTGAAACTCACGGACCGCGGGATGAGCAGTTCTTC. Translation gives CSVETHGPRDEQFF.

This clonotype has ten or more counts. The gene calls are TRBV7-2 and TRBJ2-1, with 8 nucleotides matching TRBD1. This CDR3 comprises 17 residues. Trimming at V came to 5 bases and at J to 6 bases, leaving 15 bases not matched to a gene. CDR1 and CDR2 (germline): SGHTA, FQGNSA. The CDR3, as DNA: TGTGCCAGCAGCCTACGCCTCGACAGGGGTAGGGCCAATGAGCAGTTCTTC. Encoded protein: CASSLRLDRGRANEQFF.

To note about this clonotype: At one end, the junction sequence differs from germline, possibly due to a read error. The J gene is TRBJ2-7, the V gene TRBV7-2, with 7 bases aligning to TRBD2. This CDR3 contains 13 residues. Germline V gives CDR1 SGHTA, CDR2 FQGNSA. CDR3 bases: TGTGCCAGCAGTTTAGGACTAGGCTACGAGCAGTACTTC. This codes for CASSLGLGYEQYF.

With regard to this clonotype: Possible read error: a much larger clone is one base away. The chain couples TRBV5-1 to TRBJ2-5; TRBD1 aligns across 10 bases. Germline assignment: CDR1 SGHRS and CDR2 YFSETQ. The CDR3 is 18 amino acids. Trimming took 0 bases from V and 11 from J; bases not matched to a gene: 19. CDR3 DNA: TGCGCCAGCAGCTTGGCCTGGCAAGGGACAGGGGACTACAATGAGCAGTACTTC. This encodes CASSLAWQGTGDYNEQYF. The full variable domain, rest sourced from reference TRBV5-1 and TRBJ2-5, is KAGVTQTPRYLIKTRGQQVTLSCSPISGHRSVSWYQQTPGQGLQFLFEYFSETQRNKGNFPGRFSGRQFSNSRSEMNVSTLELGDSALYLCASSLAWQGTGDYNEQYFGPGTRLLVL.

At least ten counts were recorded for this clonotype. The chain is built from TRBV12-3 or TRBV12-4 and TRBJ2-3; 11 bases are shared with TRBD2. The junction had 5 bases not matched to a gene; V was cut back by 6 bases and J by 0 bases. This CDR3 spans 16 amino acids. The CDR3: CASRDGTSGSTDTQYF. The CDR3 coding sequence is TGTGCCAGCAGGGACGGGACTAGCGGTAGCACAGATACGCAGTATTTT.

There are many counts of this clonotype. The genes are TRBV18 and TRBJ2-1; D is ambiguous. Trimming removed 1 base from V and 0 bases from J, with 7 bases in between. Germline CDR1 reads KGHSH; CDR2 reads LQKENI. The CDR3 consists of 15 residues. In nucleotides, the CDR3 is TGTGCCAGCTCACCACTGTCCAGCTCCTACAATGAGCAGTTCTTC. It yields the protein CASSPLSSSYNEQFF.

There are many counts of this clonotype. The chain couples TRBV6-1 to TRBJ2-5; D is perhaps TRBD1 (6 bases). The V gene's germline CDR1 is MNHNS and CDR2 SASEGT. The ends were cut back, 0 bases at V and 11 bases at J, with 19 bases in the middle. This CDR3 contains 15 residues. CDR3: CASSEAFRGQRGQYF. DNA of the CDR3: TGTGCCAGCAGTGAAGCATTCAGGGGACAACGAGGACAGTACTTC.

This clonotype was observed at least ten times. V is TRBV20-1 and J is TRBJ1-6; D uncertain. There are 14 residues in the CDR3. Trimming took 0 bases from V and 15 from J, leaving 18 bases between them. Germline lookup yields CDR1 DFQATT and CDR2 SNEGSKA (reference sequence). CDR3 bases: TGCAGTGCTAGAGATGAGTCCCCTGGGGTTTACCTCCACTTT. Protein sequence: CSARDESPGVYLHF.

Comments on this clonotype: One base away lies a much larger clone, so this may be a sequencing read error. V is TRBV20-1 and J is TRBJ2-5, with D hard to call. In germline, CDR1 is DFQATT, CDR2 SNEGSKA (reference sequence). The CDR3 runs to 14 residues. In DNA, the CDR3 is TGCAGTGCTAGGTACTCAGACCCCCAAGAGACCCGGTACTTC. Its protein is CSARYSDPQETRYF.

This clonotype was picked up many times. The chain recombines TRBV6-5 with TRBJ2-7; D unclear. Germline lookup yields CDR1 MNHEY and CDR2 SVGAGI. Between the trimmed V and J ends, which lost 7 bases and 3 bases, there was a span of 13 bases. The CDR3 is 13 amino acids. DNA for the CDR3: TGTGCCAGCACTATGGGGTCGGGCTACGAGCAGTACTTC. It yields the protein CASTMGSGYEQYF.

The V and J genes are TRBV19 and TRBJ2-2; unclear D gene. The germline V gene encodes CDR1 LNHDA and CDR2 SQIVND (reference sequence). The CDR3 has 17 residues. Trimming removed 6 bases at V and 1 base at J, with 18 bases between. The CDR3, as DNA: TGTGCCAGTAGCGGTCGGGTGCCGGGCCTGAACACCGGGGAGCTGTTTTTT. Amino acids: CASSGRVPGLNTGELFF.

This chain joins TRBV29-1 and TRBJ2-6, with D tentatively TRBD1 (6 bases). From germline, CDR1 is SQVTM and CDR2 ANQGSEA. The V gene lost 7 bases and the J gene lost 0 bases, with 19 bases spanning the gap. The CDR3 loop spans 17 amino acids. CDR3 amino acids: CSASLARGGSGANVLTF. The CDR3 bases are TGCAGCGCCTCGCTGGCCAGGGGCGGCTCTGGGGCCAACGTCCTGACTTTC.

This clonotype has more than one count but fewer than ten. This rearrangement joins TRBV30 to TRBJ1-1; tentatively, D is TRBD1 (5 bases). This CDR3 has 12 amino acids. Trimming took 3 bases from V and 11 from J, leaving 16 bases between them. In germline, CDR1 is GTSNPN, CDR2 SVGIG (reference sequence). The CDR3 region has the DNA TGTGCCTGGAGCAACGGGGGAATTGGGGCTTTCTTT. This codes for CAWSNGGIGAFF.

In the case of this clonotype: A clone one base away is much larger, so this may be a read error. The chain has TRBV9 and TRBJ2-4, with TRBD2 identical over 9 bases. The CDR3 runs 15 residues. Germline V gene lookup returns CDR1 SGDLS and CDR2 YYNGEE. Losses at the gene ends were 5 bases for V and 12 bases for J; bases not matched to a gene: 15. The CDR3 is CASSANAGGPDTQYF. CDR3 DNA: TGTGCCAGCAGTGCAAACGCGGGGGGGCCGGACACTCAGTACTTC. Full variable domain (outside the CDR3, taken from reference TRBV9 and TRBJ2-4): DSGVTQTPKHLITATGQRVTLRCSPRSGDLSVYWYQQSLDQGLQFLIQYYNGEERAKGNILERFSAQQFPDLHSELNLSSLELGDSALYFCASSANAGGPDTQYFGAGTRLSVL.

This clonotype was seen ten or more times. This chain connects TRBV7-3 to TRBJ1-2; a possible D gene is TRBD1 (6 bases). V was pared by 1 base and J by 6 bases, with 18 bases between. The CDR3 is 16 residues long. Germline CDR1 is SGHTA and CDR2 is FQGTGA. For the CDR3, the DNA is TGTGCCAGCAGCTTAATCGGTAGAGGGGGGCTCGATGGCTACACCTTC. Its protein is CASSLIGRGGLDGYTF.